This T cell receptor (beta chain) was documented in a study of early T cells in non-severe SARS-CoV-2 infection. Looked up from germline, CDR1 is MGHRA and CDR2 is YSYEKL. This CDR3 is built from 12 residues. Trimming cost V 4 bases and J 4 bases, with 5 bases left between them. TCRdb passed the 5' RACE reads through MiXCR, listing each CDR3 protein once. Seen here are 50,000 or so distinct CDR3 sequences, about 15% observed once, and the top ten hold 9% to 10%. Material: whole blood, obtained at baseline. The origin of this receptor is an adult who was a healthcare worker with PCR-confirmed SARS-CoV-2 infection or an uninfected control (not recorded which). The chain has TRBV4-1 and TRBJ2-1; no clear D gene. In DNA, the CDR3 is TGCGCCAGCAGCCGCCAATACAATGAGCAGTTCTTC. It encodes CASSRQYNEQFF.